Listed below are T cell receptor beta chains from one sample, sequenced in a study of molecular identifiers for immune sequencing clone quantification. TCRdb passed the PCR reads through MiXCR, listing each CDR3 protein once. The repertoire has some 88,000 distinct CDR3 sequences, around 23% of them found once; the top ten carry about 1%. What was sequenced was naive CD8+ T cells from blood, with Jurkat cell RNA spiked in. Receptors originate from a human donor in good health. Some libraries in this study had Jurkat cell RNA spiked in. The CDR3 runs from the conserved cysteine through the conserved F or W. Fields, in order: J gene, V gene, D gene, clone size, CDR3 protein, CDR3 DNA. A D gene is named only where the DNA matches it firmly. Size tells how often a clone was seen (once, few, many) or the class of an expanded clone, and some rows leave it out.

TRBJ2-7 TRBV7-9 TRBD1 many CASSPTTGGDEQYF TGTGCCAGCAGCCCAACGACAGGGGGGGACGAGCAGTACTTC
TRBJ2-7 TRBV20-1 NA many CSARDEFLASSYEQYF TGCAGTGCTAGAGATGAGTTCCTAGCGTCTTCCTACGAGCAGTACTTC
TRBJ1-1 TRBV12-3/TRBV12-4 NA NA CASKGGTEAFF TGTGCCAGCAAAGGTGGGACTGAAGCTTTCTTT
TRBJ2-7 TRBV3-1 TRBD1 many CASSQDGQGWYEQYF TGTGCCAGCAGCCAAGACGGACAGGGCTGGTACGAGCAGTACTTC
TRBJ1-1 TRBV5-1 NA NA CASSLQGTEALF TGCGCCAGCAGCTTACAAGGTACTGAAGCTCTCTTT
TRBJ2-1 TRBV7-6 TRBD2 few CASSSWTSGHNEQFF TGTGCCAGCAGCTCTTGGACTAGCGGCCACAATGAGCAGTTCTTC
TRBJ2-2 TRBV2 TRBD2 NA CASSGLAVGELFF TGTGCCAGCAGTGGACTAGCGGTCGGGGAGCTGTTTTTT
TRBJ2-2 TRBV7-9 NA many CASSDPNEAGELFF TGTGCCAGCAGCGACCCCAACGAGGCCGGGGAGCTGTTTTTT
TRBJ1-4 TRBV4-1 NA many CASSHDREKLFF TGCGCCAGCAGCCACGACAGGGAAAAACTGTTTTTT
TRBJ2-3 TRBV2 TRBD2 many CASRGTSGAPSTDTQYF TGTGCCAGCAGGGGGACTAGCGGGGCTCCTAGCACAGATACGCAGTATTTT
TRBJ2-7 TRBV28 TRBD2 many CASSWTRGYEQYF TGTGCCAGCAGCTGGACTAGGGGTTACGAGCAGTACTTC
TRBJ1-1 TRBV11-2 NA many CASSLYTGTEAFF TGTGCCAGCAGCTTGTACACTGGCACTGAAGCTTTCTTT
TRBJ2-3 TRBV19 TRBD2 many CASSYTGTSGRTDTQYF TGTGCCAGTAGTTACACCGGGACTAGCGGAAGAACAGATACGCAGTATTTT
TRBJ2-3 TRBV3-1 TRBD2 many CASSQVRTSGGAEDTQYF TGTGCCAGCTCGCAAGTCCGGACTAGCGGGGGGGCGGAGGATACGCAGTATTTT
TRBJ2-1 TRBV29-1 NA many CSVEEGERAGPPDEQFF TGCAGCGTTGAAGAAGGGGAAAGGGCGGGACCCCCCGATGAGCAGTTCTTC
TRBJ2-3 TRBV5-1 NA many CASSLESSDTQYF TGCGCCAGCAGCTTGGAGTCGTCAGATACGCAGTATTTT
TRBJ2-1 TRBV7-2 NA few CASSLLTGRNEQFF TGTGCCAGCAGCTTGTTGACGGGCCGGAATGAGCAGTTCTTC
TRBJ2-3 TRBV9 TRBD2 NA CVSSVSGGDSTDTQYF TGTGTCAGCAGCGTGTCGGGGGGAGATAGCACAGATACGCAGTATTTT
TRBJ2-7 TRBV28 NA NA CASTPLEGGSYEQYF TGTGCCAGCACCCCATTGGAGGGGGGATCATACGAGCAGTACTTC
TRBJ1-5 TRBV19 NA many CASSLRFNQPQHF TGTGCCAGTAGTCTCAGATTTAATCAGCCCCAGCATTTT
TRBJ1-6 TRBV6-2/TRBV6-3 TRBD1 NA CASSPVGTGVTPLHF TGTGCCAGCAGCCCCGTCGGGACAGGAGTGACACCCCTCCACTTT
TRBJ2-3 TRBV5-1 NA many CASSLYGVFSTDTQYF TGCGCCAGCAGCTTGTACGGGGTATTCAGCACAGATACGCAGTATTTT
TRBJ2-1 TRBV7-9 TRBD2 many CASSPRTSPYNEQFF TGTGCCAGCAGCCCAAGGACTAGCCCCTACAATGAGCAGTTCTTC
TRBJ2-3 TRBV9 TRBD2 many CASSVESGGFTDTQYF TGTGCCAGCAGCGTAGAATCGGGAGGATTCACAGATACGCAGTATTTT
TRBJ2-2 TRBV7-9 TRBD2 once CASSLASPSGRTTGELLF TGTGCCAGCAGCTTAGCGTCCCCTAGCGGGAGGACCACCGGGGAGCTGCTTTTT
TRBJ2-7 TRBV2 NA NA CASSERSGSTMQYF TGTGCCAGCAGTGAACGATCGGGTTCTACGATGCAGTACTTC
TRBJ1-5 TRBV30 NA few CAWSRPGTSAQPQHF TGTGCCTGGAGCCGGCCGGGCACCTCGGCTCAGCCCCAGCATTTT
TRBJ2-7 TRBV20-1 NA few CSALGGYEQYF TGCAGTGCGTTGGGTGGCTACGAGCAGTACTTC
TRBJ2-2 TRBV7-9 TRBD2 NA CASSTPLGLAGNRGNTGELFF TGTGCCAGCAGCACTCCACTAGGACTAGCGGGAAACAGGGGGAACACCGGGGAGCTGTTTTTT
TRBJ2-7 TRBV20-1 NA many CSPNPRSYEQYF TGCAGTCCTAATCCCCGCTCCTACGAGCAGTACTTC
TRBJ2-7 TRBV5-6 TRBD2 few CASSTAGGPSEQYF TGTGCCAGCAGCACAGCGGGAGGGCCTAGCGAGCAGTACTTC
TRBJ2-7 TRBV6-5 TRBD2 few CASSNPRLAGDEQYF TGTGCCAGCAGTAACCCCCGACTAGCGGGAGACGAGCAGTACTTC
TRBJ1-4 TRBV27 NA NA CAGSLYSFGNEKLFF TGTGCCGGCAGTTTGTATAGCTTCGGCAATGAAAAACTGTTTTTT
TRBJ2-7 TRBV29-1 NA many CSVQTGSYEQYF TGCAGCGTCCAAACAGGGTCCTACGAGCAGTACTTC
TRBJ2-7 TRBV7-6 TRBD1 few CASTPRTGLYEQYF TGTGCCAGCACCCCGAGGACAGGGCTATACGAGCAGTACTTC
TRBJ2-5 TRBV20-1 TRBD2 NA CSARTSGSRTQYF TGCAGTGCTAGGACTAGCGGGAGCAGAACCCAGTACTTC
TRBJ1-1 TRBV19 NA few CASSIAAVNTEAFF TGTGCCAGTAGTATAGCGGCAGTGAACACTGAAGCTTTCTTT
TRBJ2-7 TRBV28 TRBD1 many CASSLTRTGRRYEQYF TGTGCCAGCAGTTTAACCCGGACAGGGCGACGCTACGAGCAGTACTTC
TRBJ1-2 TRBV4-3 NA few CASSPARENYGYTF TGCGCCAGCAGCCCTGCCAGGGAGAACTATGGCTACACCTTC
TRBJ1-2 TRBV5-4 NA NA CASSLRGADYGYTF TGTGCCAGCAGCTTGAGGGGCGCGGACTATGGCTACACCTTC
TRBJ2-7 TRBV7-2 NA many CASSFAGYEQYF TGTGCCAGCAGCTTTGCCGGCTACGAGCAGTACTTC
TRBJ2-3 TRBV4-3 NA many CASSQASSTDTQYF TGCGCCAGCAGCCAGGCCAGTAGCACAGATACGCAGTATTTT
TRBJ1-1 TRBV6-2/TRBV6-3 NA many CASSYPGNTEAFF TGTGCCAGCAGTTACCCGGGGAACACTGAAGCTTTCTTT
TRBJ2-2 TRBV12-3/TRBV12-4 TRBD1 many CASSPYGTGEVGELFF TGTGCCAGCAGTCCCTACGGGACAGGGGAGGTCGGGGAGCTGTTTTTT
TRBJ1-1 TRBV7-9 NA many CASSLGGLGSEAFF TGTGCCAGCAGCCTGGGGGGCCTGGGGTCTGAAGCTTTCTTT
TRBJ2-2 TRBV20-1 TRBD2 many CSARDWTRMNAGELFF TGCAGTGCTAGAGACTGGACTAGAATGAACGCCGGGGAGCTGTTTTTT
TRBJ1-1 TRBV3-1 NA many CASSQDQGLTEAFF TGTGCCAGCAGCCAAGATCAGGGGCTCACTGAAGCTTTCTTT
TRBJ2-3 TRBV5-1 TRBD1 many CASSSNLDRGLADTQYF TGCGCCAGCAGCTCGAACCTGGACAGGGGCCTGGCAGATACGCAGTATTTT
TRBJ2-7 TRBV7-2 NA many CASSQWWGFYEQYF TGTGCCAGCAGCCAGTGGTGGGGCTTCTACGAGCAGTACTTC
TRBJ2-6 TRBV12-3/TRBV12-4 NA many CASTPDNSGANVLTF TGTGCCAGCACCCCGGACAACTCTGGGGCCAACGTCCTGACTTTC
TRBJ2-5 TRBV27 NA NA CASSLGLGGQETQYF TGTGCCAGCAGTTTGGGTCTTGGGGGCCAAGAGACCCAGTACTTC
TRBJ2-7 TRBV25-1 NA many CAPGTEFYEQYF TGTGCCCCCGGGACGGAATTTTACGAGCAGTACTTC
TRBJ2-1 TRBV7-9 TRBD2 NA CASSFRLASLNEQFF TGTGCCAGCAGCTTCAGACTAGCGTCTCTAAATGAGCAGTTCTTC
TRBJ2-2 TRBV15 TRBD2 many CATAAVETSGKMNTGELFF TGTGCCACCGCAGCAGTTGAAACTAGCGGAAAGATGAACACCGGGGAGCTGTTTTTT
TRBJ2-5 TRBV9 TRBD2 few CASSVSPRLAGVGETQYF TGTGCCAGCAGCGTATCCCCCCGACTAGCGGGAGTCGGTGAGACCCAGTACTTC
TRBJ2-3 TRBV7-9 NA many CASSDRENTQYF TGTGCCAGCAGCGATCGAGAGAATACGCAGTATTTT